Included here is one T cell receptor beta chain sequence, with context. The sample originates from a study of blood T cell repertoires in COVID-19. As for the study in general: Samples of COVID-19 (acute and convalescent) were obtained from the United States, Italy and Spain. Nucleic acid was either cDNA or gDNA, and it came from T cells, B-cell-depleted T cells, or PBMCs.

This CDR3 region has 14 residues. Germline CDR1 MNHEY, CDR2 SMNVEV (reference sequence). The J segment lost 3 bases and the V segment lost 5 bases, leaving 6 bases of the junction unmatched. Per the authors' pipeline: Reference gene primer amplification yielded estimated nucleated cell counts. Some clones are missing from TCRdb's copy, which holds only in-frame ones; the method was immunoSEQ multiplex PCR. That table gives V, J and clone size, and the DNA gave D and trimming. The sample holds 250,000 or so clones, around 86% seen once. The sample taken for sequencing was peripheral blood. V is TRBV27 and J is TRBJ2-7; 8 nucleotides match TRBD1. The clonotype originates from a woman in her 70s with active or convalescent COVID-19. The CDR3 DNA reads TGTGCCAGCAGTGTCGACAGGGGAAGCTACGAGCAGTACTTC. This gives the protein CASSVDRGSYEQYF.